This T cell receptor beta chain was recovered during a study of cytomegalovirus exposure and HLA in healthy donors. The CDR3 has 15 residues. Trimming cost V 4 bases and J 2 bases, with 14 bases left between them. Per the germline V gene, CDR1 is SGHKS and CDR2 is YYEKEE (reference sequence). The PCR had 60 Vbeta and 13 Jbeta primers. The table came from immunoSEQ multiplex PCR; TCRdb's copy has only in-frame clones and leaves some out. This table holds more than 90,000 clones, about 80% found once. Sample: PBMCs. The sequence was collected from a middle-aged man in good health and CMV-seronegative. The genes are TRBV5-5 and TRBJ2-3; no firm D call. CDR3 residues: CASSPQQRVTDTQYF. The CDR3 DNA reads TGTGCCAGCAGCCCACAACAACGGGTCACAGATACGCAGTATTTT. Using reference TRBV5-5 and TRBJ2-3 for the parts outside the CDR3, the full variable domain is DAGVTQSPTHLIKTRGQQVTLRCSPISGHKSVSWYQQVLGQGPQFIFQYYEKEERGRGNFPDRFSARQFPNYSSELNVNALLLGDSALYLCASSPQQRVTDTQYFGPGTRLTVL.